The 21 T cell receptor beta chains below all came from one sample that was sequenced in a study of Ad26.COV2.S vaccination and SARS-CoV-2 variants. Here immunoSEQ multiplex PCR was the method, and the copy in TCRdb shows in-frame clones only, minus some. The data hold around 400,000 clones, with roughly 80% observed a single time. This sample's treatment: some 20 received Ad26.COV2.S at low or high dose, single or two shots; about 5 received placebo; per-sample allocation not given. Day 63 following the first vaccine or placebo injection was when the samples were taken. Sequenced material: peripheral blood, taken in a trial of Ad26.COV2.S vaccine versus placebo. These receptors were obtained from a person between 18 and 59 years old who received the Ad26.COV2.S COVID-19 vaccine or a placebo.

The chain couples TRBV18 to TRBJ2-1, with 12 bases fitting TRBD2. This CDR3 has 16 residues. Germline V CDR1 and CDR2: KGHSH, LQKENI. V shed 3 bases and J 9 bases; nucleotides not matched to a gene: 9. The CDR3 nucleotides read TGTGCCAGCTCACCGAGGGGGGGACTAGCGGGCTCTGAGCAGTTCTTC. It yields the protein CASSPRGGLAGSEQFF.

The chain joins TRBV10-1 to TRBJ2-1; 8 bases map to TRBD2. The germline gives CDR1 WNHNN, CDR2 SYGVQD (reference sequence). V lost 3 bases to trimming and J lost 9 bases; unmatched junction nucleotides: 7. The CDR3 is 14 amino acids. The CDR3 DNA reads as TGCGCCAGCAGTGAAGCGGGAGAGGGGGGTGAGCAGTTCTTC. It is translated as CASSEAGEGGEQFF.

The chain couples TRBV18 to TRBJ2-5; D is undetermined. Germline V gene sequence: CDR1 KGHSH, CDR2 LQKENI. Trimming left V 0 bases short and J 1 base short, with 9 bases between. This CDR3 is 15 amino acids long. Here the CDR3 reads CASSPPGGIQETQYF. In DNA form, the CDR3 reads TGTGCCAGCTCACCACCGGGTGGCATCCAAGAGACCCAGTACTTC.

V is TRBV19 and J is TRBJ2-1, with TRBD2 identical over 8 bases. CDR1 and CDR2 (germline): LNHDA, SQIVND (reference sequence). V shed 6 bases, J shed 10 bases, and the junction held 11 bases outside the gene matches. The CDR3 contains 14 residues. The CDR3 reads CASRASGLRGEQFF. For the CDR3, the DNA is TGTGCCAGTAGGGCTAGCGGGCTACGGGGAGAGCAGTTCTTC.

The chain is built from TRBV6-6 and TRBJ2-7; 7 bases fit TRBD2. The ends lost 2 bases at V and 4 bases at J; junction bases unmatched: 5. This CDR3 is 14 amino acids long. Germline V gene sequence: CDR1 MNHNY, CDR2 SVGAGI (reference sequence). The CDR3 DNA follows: TGTGCCAGCAGTTACGCGGGAGAGGGGTACGAGCAGTACTTC. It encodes CASSYAGEGYEQYF.

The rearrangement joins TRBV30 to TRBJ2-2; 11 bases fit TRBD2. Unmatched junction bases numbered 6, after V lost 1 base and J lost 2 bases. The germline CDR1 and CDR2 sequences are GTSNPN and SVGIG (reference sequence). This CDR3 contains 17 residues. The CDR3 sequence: CAWSARTSGFNTGELFF. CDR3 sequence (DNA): TGTGCCTGGAGTGCCCGGACTAGCGGGTTCAACACCGGGGAGCTGTTTTTT. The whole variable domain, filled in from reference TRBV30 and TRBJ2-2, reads SQTIHQWPATLVQPVGSPLSLECTVEGTSNPNLYWYRQAAGRGLQLLFYSVGIGQISSEVPQNLSASRPQDRQFILSSKKLLLSDSGFYLCAWSARTSGFNTGELFFGEGSRLTVL.

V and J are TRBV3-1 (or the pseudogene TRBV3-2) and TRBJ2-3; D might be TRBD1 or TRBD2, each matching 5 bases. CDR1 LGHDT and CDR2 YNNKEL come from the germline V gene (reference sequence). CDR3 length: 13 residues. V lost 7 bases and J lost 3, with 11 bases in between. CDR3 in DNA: TGTGCCAGCACCAAAGAGGGGACAGATACGCAGTATTTT. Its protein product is CASTKEGTDTQYF.

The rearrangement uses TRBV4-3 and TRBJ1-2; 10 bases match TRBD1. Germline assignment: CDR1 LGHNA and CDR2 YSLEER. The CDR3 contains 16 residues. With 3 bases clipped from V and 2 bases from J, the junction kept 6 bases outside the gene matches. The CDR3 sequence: CASSQGRQGANYGYTF. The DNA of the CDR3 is TGCGCCAGCAGCCAGGGCCGACAGGGGGCGAACTATGGCTACACCTTC.

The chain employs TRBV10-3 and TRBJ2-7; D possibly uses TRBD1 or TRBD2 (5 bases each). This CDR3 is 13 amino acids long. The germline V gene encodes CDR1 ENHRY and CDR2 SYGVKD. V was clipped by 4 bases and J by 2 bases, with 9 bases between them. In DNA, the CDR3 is TGTGCCATCAGTGTGGGGGACCCCTACGAGCAGTACTTC. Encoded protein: CAISVGDPYEQYF.

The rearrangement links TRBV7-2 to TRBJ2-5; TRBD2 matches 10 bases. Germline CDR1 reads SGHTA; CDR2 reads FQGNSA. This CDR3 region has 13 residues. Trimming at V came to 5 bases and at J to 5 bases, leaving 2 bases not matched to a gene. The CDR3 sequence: CASSSSGRETQYF. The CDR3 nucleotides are TGTGCCAGCAGCAGTAGCGGGAGGGAGACCCAGTACTTC.

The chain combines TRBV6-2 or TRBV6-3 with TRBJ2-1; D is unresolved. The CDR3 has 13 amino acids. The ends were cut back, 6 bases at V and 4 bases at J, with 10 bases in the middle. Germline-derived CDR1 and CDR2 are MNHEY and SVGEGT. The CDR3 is CASSDTPYNEQFF. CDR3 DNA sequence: TGTGCCAGCAGCGATACACCGTACAATGAGCAGTTCTTC.

In DNA form, the CDR3 reads TGCGCCAGCAGTCAATCGGGAGGGCTCGGGACCCAGTACTTC. Translating gives CASSQSGGLGTQYF. The chain has TRBV23-1 and TRBJ2-5, with 7 bases that match TRBD2. TRBV23-1 is labeled an ORF, and its function is uncertain. The V segment lost 0 bases and the J segment 7 bases; nucleotides outside the gene matches: 5. CDR3 size: 14 residues.

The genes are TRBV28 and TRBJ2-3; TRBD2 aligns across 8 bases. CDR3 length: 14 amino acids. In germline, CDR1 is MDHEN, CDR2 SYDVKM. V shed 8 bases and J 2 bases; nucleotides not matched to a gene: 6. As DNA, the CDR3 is TGTGCCAGCTCCGCGGGGGGTATCACAGATACGCAGTATTTT. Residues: CASSAGGITDTQYF.

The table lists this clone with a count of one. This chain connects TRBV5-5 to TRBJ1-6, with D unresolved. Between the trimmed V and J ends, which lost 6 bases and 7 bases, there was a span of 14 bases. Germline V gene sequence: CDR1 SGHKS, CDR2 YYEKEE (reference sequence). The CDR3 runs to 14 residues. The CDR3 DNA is TGTGCCAGCACCGCCTTTGACGGAAATTCACCCCTCCACTTT. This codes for CASTAFDGNSPLHF.

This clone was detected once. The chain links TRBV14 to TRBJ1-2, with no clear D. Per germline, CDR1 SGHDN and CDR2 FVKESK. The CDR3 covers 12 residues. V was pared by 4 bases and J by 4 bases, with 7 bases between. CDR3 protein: CASSLDGYGYTF. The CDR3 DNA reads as TGTGCCAGCAGCCTGGACGGCTATGGCTACACCTTC.

Here the CDR3 DNA reads TGTGCCGGACAGGGGAACACTGAAGCTTTCTTT. This translates into CAGQGNTEAFF. V and J are TRBV30 and TRBJ1-1; TRBD1 aligns across 8 bases. This CDR3 is 11 amino acids long. Germline V gene data show CDR1 as GTSNPN and CDR2 as SVGIG (reference sequence). V lost 8 bases and J lost 1; bases outside the gene matches: 0. Full variable domain (missing parts from reference TRBV30 and TRBJ1-1): SQTIHQWPATLVQPVGSPLSLECTVEGTSNPNLYWYRQAAGRGLQLLFYSVGIGQISSEVPQNLSASRPQDRQFILSSKKLLLSDSGFYLCAGQGNTEAFFGQGTRLTVV.

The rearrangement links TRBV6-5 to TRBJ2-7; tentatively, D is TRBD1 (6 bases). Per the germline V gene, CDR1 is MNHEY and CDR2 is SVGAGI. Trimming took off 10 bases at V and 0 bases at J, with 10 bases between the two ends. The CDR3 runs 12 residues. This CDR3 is CATDRSSYEQYF. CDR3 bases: TGTGCCACCGACAGGAGCTCCTACGAGCAGTACTTC.

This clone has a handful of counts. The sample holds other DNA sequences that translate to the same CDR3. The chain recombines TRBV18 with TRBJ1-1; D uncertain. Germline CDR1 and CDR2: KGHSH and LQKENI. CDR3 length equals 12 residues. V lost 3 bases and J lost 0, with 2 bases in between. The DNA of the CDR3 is TGTGCCAGCTCACCCCTGAACACTGAAGCTTTCTTT. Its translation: CASSPLNTEAFF.

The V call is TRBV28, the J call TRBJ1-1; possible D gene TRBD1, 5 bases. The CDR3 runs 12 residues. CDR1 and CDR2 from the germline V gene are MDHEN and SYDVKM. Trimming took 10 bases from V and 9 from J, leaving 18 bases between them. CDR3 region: CAIRSGGFKAFF. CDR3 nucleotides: TGTGCCATACGGAGTGGGGGTTTTAAAGCTTTCTTT.

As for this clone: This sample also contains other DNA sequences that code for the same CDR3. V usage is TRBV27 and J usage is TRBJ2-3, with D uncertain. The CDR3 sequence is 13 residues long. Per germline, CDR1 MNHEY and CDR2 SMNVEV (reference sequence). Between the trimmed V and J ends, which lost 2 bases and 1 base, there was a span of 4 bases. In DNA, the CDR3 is TGTGCCAGCAGTTTACTCGGCACAGATACGCAGTATTTT. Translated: CASSLLGTDTQYF.

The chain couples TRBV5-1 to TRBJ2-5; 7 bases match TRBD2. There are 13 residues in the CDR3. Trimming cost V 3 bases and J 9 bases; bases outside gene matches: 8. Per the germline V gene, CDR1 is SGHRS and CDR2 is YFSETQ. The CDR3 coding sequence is TGCGCCAGCAGCTCGAGCGGGACGGGCCCCCAGTACTTC. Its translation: CASSSSGTGPQYF.